This passage covers 22 T cell receptor beta chains from one sample sequenced in a study of blood T cell repertoires in COVID-19. Repertoires were generated with immunoSEQ multiplex PCR, while TCRdb's copy carries only in-frame clones and drops some. Here the sample spans 300,000 or so clones, over 70% being singletons. Source material: peripheral blood. The receptors originated from a woman in her forties or fifties with acute or convalescent COVID-19.

In this sample, this clone turned up once. The chain has TRBV5-6 and TRBJ2-3; TRBD2 matches 10 bases. Germline CDR1 reads SGHDT; CDR2 reads YYEEEE. This CDR3 has 16 residues. V lost 4 bases to trimming and J lost 4 bases; unmatched junction nucleotides: 9. CDR3 protein: CASSPLAGDPADTQYF. Here the CDR3 DNA reads TGTGCCAGCAGCCCCCTAGCGGGAGATCCCGCAGATACGCAGTATTTT.

The gene calls are TRBV5-6 and TRBJ2-3; D not certain. Germline values: CDR1 SGHDT, CDR2 YYEEEE. This CDR3 comprises 16 residues. V was cut by 2 bases and J by 0 bases, with 13 bases left in between. CDR3 sequence reads: CASSFFSSPSTDTQYF. The CDR3 nucleotides are TGTGCCAGCAGCTTTTTTTCGTCCCCTAGCACAGATACGCAGTATTTT. Full variable domain (outside the CDR3, taken from reference TRBV5-6 and TRBJ2-3): DAGVTQSPTHLIKTRGQQVTLRCSPKSGHDTVSWYQQALGQGPQFIFQYYEEEERQRGNFPDRFSGHQFPNYSSELNVNALLLGDSALYLCASSFFSSPSTDTQYFGPGTRLTVL.

The gene calls are TRBV28 and TRBJ1-3; D might be TRBD1 (5 bases). This CDR3 has 13 amino acids. Germline CDR1 and CDR2: MDHEN and SYDVKM. Trimming removed 1 base at V and 8 bases at J, with 9 bases between. For the CDR3, the DNA is TGTGCCAGCAGTTTATCTGGGGCGGACACCATATATTTT. It yields the protein CASSLSGADTIYF.

This sequence joins TRBV7-9 and TRBJ1-2; D may be TRBD1 (6 bases). V lost 6 bases and J 4 bases, leaving 9 bases between the germline ends. The CDR3 contains 12 residues. In germline, CDR1 is SEHNR, CDR2 FQNEAQ (reference sequence). CDR3 DNA sequence: TGTGCCAGCAGGCCAGGGGCCTATGGCTACACCTTC. Residues: CASRPGAYGYTF.

In DNA, the CDR3 is TGTGCCAGCAGTGATGAGTCGCTCGGTGAGCAGTTCTTC. Protein: CASSDESLGEQFF. V is TRBV2 and J is TRBJ2-1; D remains unclear. Germline V gene sequence: CDR1 SNHLY, CDR2 FYNNEI. The V gene lost 3 bases and the J gene lost 9 bases, with 12 bases spanning the gap. This CDR3 spans 13 amino acids.

The chain combines TRBV4-1 with TRBJ1-1; 9 nucleotides line up with TRBD1. Germline V lookup: CDR1 MGHRA, CDR2 YSYEKL. Trimming took 4 bases from V and 0 from J; bases not matched to a gene: 6. The CDR3 is made up of 16 amino acids. Here the CDR3 DNA reads TGCGCCAGCAGCCGGGGACAGGGACTATTGAACACTGAAGCTTTCTTT. The encoded protein is CASSRGQGLLNTEAFF.

The V gene is TRBV28, the J gene TRBJ2-2; TRBD1 agrees at 10 bases. Trimming removed 3 bases from V and 3 bases from J; junction bases left unmatched: 4. The germline gives CDR1 MDHEN, CDR2 SYDVKM. This CDR3 comprises 16 residues. CDR3 protein: CASSLSGQGYTGELFF. The CDR3 DNA reads as TGTGCCAGCAGTTTGTCGGGACAGGGGTACACCGGGGAGCTGTTTTTT.

The chain uses TRBV25-1 and TRBJ1-1, with D possibly matching TRBD1 (5 bases). Per germline, CDR1 MGHDK and CDR2 SYGVNS. CDR3 size: 16 residues. Trimming shortened V by 3 bases and J by 1 base, and 15 bases separated the two germline ends. CDR3 coding DNA: TGTGCCAGCAGTGAGAAACAGGCCATACAGAACACTGAAGCTTTCTTT. Translating gives CASSEKQAIQNTEAFF.

The rearrangement uses TRBV11-2 and TRBJ2-3; D is perhaps TRBD2 (5 bases). Germline V gene lookup returns CDR1 SGHAT and CDR2 FQNNGV. The CDR3 is 13 residues long. V was trimmed by 4 bases and J by 5 bases, leaving 10 bases between them. The CDR3 DNA follows: TGTGCCAGCAGCTACGGGGTTCGAGATACGCAGTATTTT. It encodes CASSYGVRDTQYF.

The V call is TRBV19, the J call TRBJ2-1; 9 bases match TRBD1. Germline trimming cut 10 bases from V and 3 bases from J; bases unmatched to any gene: 7. Germline lookup yields CDR1 LNHDA and CDR2 SQIVND (reference sequence). The CDR3 contains 14 residues. CDR3 sequence reads: CATDPGQGYNEQFF. The CDR3 nucleotides read TGTGCCACCGATCCGGGACAGGGCTACAATGAGCAGTTCTTC.

The chain recombines TRBV9 with TRBJ2-5; 10 positions match TRBD1. V lost 2 bases, J lost 0 bases, and 16 bases stayed unmatched. The CDR3 sequence is 20 residues long. CDR1 is SGDLS and CDR2 is YYNGEE in the germline V gene. The CDR3 DNA follows: TGTGCCAGCAGCGTCAGCTCCACCGGGACAGGGGCGCAGTACCAAGAGACCCAGTACTTC. It codes for CASSVSSTGTGAQYQETQYF.

This clone has a handful of counts. The chain carries TRBV30 and TRBJ2-7; 11 bases map to TRBD1. The J segment lost 0 bases and the V segment lost 4 bases, leaving 2 bases of the junction unmatched. The CDR3 extends over 14 amino acids. Germline lookup yields CDR1 GTSNPN and CDR2 SVGIG (reference sequence). The DNA of the CDR3 is TGTGCCTGGATGGACAGGGGGCGCTCCTACGAGCAGTACTTC. Amino acid sequence: CAWMDRGRSYEQYF. Variable domain in full (rest from reference TRBV30 and TRBJ2-7): SQTIHQWPATLVQPVGSPLSLECTVEGTSNPNLYWYRQAAGRGLQLLFYSVGIGQISSEVPQNLSASRPQDRQFILSSKKLLLSDSGFYLCAWMDRGRSYEQYFGPGTRLTVT.

This clone was seen just once. This chain connects TRBV18 to TRBJ2-3; 9 bases are a match to TRBD1. The CDR3 loop spans 15 amino acids. Germline values: CDR1 KGHSH, CDR2 LQKENI. J lost 1 base, V lost 4 bases, and 3 bases had no gene match. The CDR3 DNA is TGTGCCAGCTCACTGCGGGACAGGGGCACAGATACGCAGTATTTT. Translation gives CASSLRDRGTDTQYF.

This chain links TRBV5-6 with TRBJ1-6, with D tentatively TRBD1 (5 bases). Germline values: CDR1 SGHDT, CDR2 YYEEEE. V was trimmed by 5 bases and J by 7 bases, leaving 16 bases between them. The length of the CDR3 is 15 residues. As DNA, the CDR3 is TGTGCCAGCAGACGCGACAGTAAGGGGAATTCACCCCTCCACTTT. Protein sequence: CASRRDSKGNSPLHF. The full variable domain, with the rest looked up from reference TRBV5-6 and TRBJ1-6, is DAGVTQSPTHLIKTRGQQVTLRCSPKSGHDTVSWYQQALGQGPQFIFQYYEEEERQRGNFPDRFSGHQFPNYSSELNVNALLLGDSALYLCASRRDSKGNSPLHFGNGTRLTVT.

The chain carries TRBV19 and TRBJ2-3; maybe TRBD2 (7 bases). This CDR3 has 15 residues. V lost 5 bases and J 1 base, leaving 13 bases between the germline ends. CDR1 is LNHDA, CDR2 SQIVND, per germline (reference sequence). This CDR3 is CASSGGAVGTDTQYF. CDR3 nucleotides: TGTGCCAGTAGTGGGGGGGCGGTAGGCACAGATACGCAGTATTTT.

This clone has a handful of counts. The J gene is TRBJ1-5, the V gene TRBV3-1 (or the pseudogene TRBV3-2); no clear D. The CDR3 is made up of 14 amino acids. V was shortened by 6 bases and J by 3 bases, with 12 bases between the two germline ends. Germline V CDR1 and CDR2: LGHDT, YNNKEL (reference sequence). The CDR3: CASSHAASNQPQHF. The CDR3 DNA sequence: TGTGCCAGCAGTCATGCGGCTTCCAATCAGCCCCAGCATTTT.

The chain carries TRBV5-1 and TRBJ1-1, with TRBD1 matching over 11 bases. V dropped 4 bases and J dropped 5; count of bases not matched to a gene: 4. The CDR3 is 14 amino acids. Germline-derived CDR1 and CDR2 are SGHRS and YFSETQ. The CDR3 spells CASSPDRGLTEAFF. CDR3 coding DNA: TGCGCCAGCAGCCCGGACAGGGGGCTTACTGAAGCTTTCTTT.

The gene calls are TRBV24-1 and TRBJ2-5, with 8 bases lining up with TRBD2. Germline CDR1 is KGHDR and CDR2 is SFDVKD. V was pared by 2 bases and J by 8 bases, with 9 bases of the junction left unmatched. The length of the CDR3 is 15 residues. CDR3 amino acids: CATSDSTSGGLTQYF. As DNA, the CDR3 is TGTGCCACCAGTGATTCAACTAGCGGAGGCCTTACCCAGTACTTC.

The chain combines TRBV11-2 with TRBJ2-7; perhaps TRBD2 as D (5 bases). Germline CDR1 is SGHAT and CDR2 is FQNNGV. V was clipped by 1 base and J by 3 bases, with 7 bases between them. This CDR3 has 13 residues. DNA of the CDR3: TGTGCCAGCAGCTTAGTCCGGGACTACGAGCAGTACTTC. Translated: CASSLVRDYEQYF.

This clone was observed a handful of times. This chain joins TRBV2 and TRBJ1-1, with D unresolved. Germline loops: CDR1 SNHLY, CDR2 FYNNEI. The V and J ends lost 6 bases and 5 bases respectively, with 7 bases between them. The CDR3 extends over 11 amino acids. CDR3 sequence: CASREETEAFF. CDR3 nucleotide sequence: TGTGCCAGCAGGGAGGAAACTGAAGCTTTCTTT.

This clone was observed a single time. The chain joins TRBV7-9 to TRBJ2-4, with 8 bases identical to TRBD1. V trimming: 6 bases; J trimming: 9 bases; junction bases outside the gene matches: 7. Germline V gene lookup returns CDR1 SEHNR and CDR2 FQNEAQ (reference sequence). The CDR3 is made up of 13 amino acids. The CDR3 sequence: CASRPTGGGIQYF. CDR3 DNA: TGTGCCAGCAGACCCACAGGGGGAGGCATTCAGTACTTC. The full variable domain, with the rest looked up from reference TRBV7-9 and TRBJ2-4, is DTGVSQNPRHKITKRGQNVTFRCDPISEHNRLYWYRQTLGQGPEFLTYFQNEAQLEKSRLLSDRFSAERPKGSFSTLEIQRTEQGDSAMYLCASRPTGGGIQYFGAGTRLSVL.

This clone was recorded only once. The chain combines TRBV3-1 (or the pseudogene TRBV3-2) with TRBJ1-2, with no clear D. In germline, CDR1 is LGHDT, CDR2 YNNKEL (reference sequence). The V end was cut by 3 bases, the J end by 8 bases, with 7 bases between. The CDR3 runs to 11 residues. The CDR3 sequence: CASSHLGGYTF. The CDR3 DNA follows: TGTGCCAGCAGCCATCTGGGCGGCTACACCTTC.